These 15 T cell receptor beta chains came from one sample sequenced in a study of shared clonotypes between healthy human individuals. Clones were read by immunoSEQ multiplex PCR, and TCRdb kept only the in-frame ones, dropping some. This table has about a million clones, 70% to 85% appearing once. The sample comprised memory CD4+ T cells from PBMCs. Subset given: CD45RA-negative fraction. The receptors were gathered from a man between 18 and 35 years old in good health. Some clones in this sample may be carry-over from other donors' samples.

The chain couples TRBV2 to TRBJ2-5, with TRBD2 identical over 9 bases. Germline V CDR1 and CDR2: SNHLY, FYNNEI. Trimming took 2 bases from V and 2 from J; bases not matched to a gene: 9. This CDR3 comprises 17 residues. The CDR3 sequence is CASSENQGAGGQETQYF. The CDR3 region has the DNA TGTGCCAGCAGTGAAAATCAAGGGGCGGGAGGGCAAGAGACCCAGTACTTC.

With regard to this clone: A much larger clonotype is one base distant, so this may be a read error. The gene calls are TRBV4-2 and TRBJ2-1, with unresolved D. The CDR3 is 11 residues long. CDR1 is LGHNA, CDR2 YNFKEQ, per germline. V was trimmed by 0 bases and J by 6 bases, leaving 0 bases between them. The CDR3 nucleotides are TGTGCCAGCAGCCAAGACAATGAGCAGTTCTTC. The encoded protein is CASSQDNEQFF.

The chain links TRBV30 to TRBJ2-5; 8 nucleotides align to TRBD1. Near its end, the DNA agrees better with TRBJ2-7, so the J call may be wrong. The CDR3 is 13 residues long. Germline assignment: CDR1 GTSNPN and CDR2 SVGIG (reference sequence). In nucleotides, the CDR3 is TGTGCCTGGGGGGTACAGGGGGTTTACGAGCAGTACTTC. This codes for CAWGVQGVYEQYF.

The gene calls are TRBV19 and TRBJ1-5; a possible D gene is TRBD1 (5 bases). The CDR3 sequence is 15 residues long. Germline values: CDR1 LNHDA, CDR2 SQIVND (reference sequence). The ends were cut back, 1 base at V and 4 bases at J, with 11 bases in the middle. In DNA form, the CDR3 reads TGTGCCAGTAGTATAGTGGGGACGACAAATCAGCCCCAGCATTTT. Translating it yields CASSIVGTTNQPQHF.

V usage is TRBV28 and J usage is TRBJ2-4; D is tentatively TRBD1 or TRBD2 (5 bases each). This CDR3 is 15 amino acids long. CDR1 and CDR2 from the germline V gene are MDHEN and SYDVKM. Trimming removed 4 bases from V and 0 bases from J, with 10 bases in between. CDR3 nucleotides: TGTGCCAGCAGTTCAAGGGACCTAGCCAAAAACATTCAGTACTTC. It is translated as CASSSRDLAKNIQYF.

The V gene is TRBV5-1, the J gene TRBJ2-7; 7 bases fit TRBD1. Trimming at V came to 2 bases and at J to 6 bases, leaving 5 bases not matched to a gene. This CDR3 has 13 amino acids. Germline V gene data show CDR1 as SGHRS and CDR2 as YFSETQ. The CDR3 spells CASSLQGLVEQYF. DNA for the CDR3: TGCGCCAGCAGCTTACAGGGGCTCGTCGAGCAGTACTTC.

This chain joins TRBV28 and TRBJ2-6, with D unresolved. CDR3 length: 16 amino acids. V was cut by 4 bases and J by 2 bases, with 12 bases left in between. CDR1 is MDHEN and CDR2 is SYDVKM in the germline V gene. In nucleotides, the CDR3 is TGTGCCAGCAGTTCCTCGACCAACACTGGGGCCAACGTCCTGACTTTC. Its translation is CASSSSTNTGANVLTF.

The chain carries TRBV14 and TRBJ2-7, with TRBD1 matching 9 bases. The trim removed 2 bases at V and 0 bases at J, leaving 8 bases unmatched. The CDR3 length is 17 residues. CDR1 is SGHDN, CDR2 FVKESK, per germline. The CDR3 DNA sequence: TGTGCCAGCAGCCAACGCATCGCGGGACAGGGCTCCTACGAGCAGTACTTC. As protein: CASSQRIAGQGSYEQYF. The entire variable domain, with the rest obtained from reference TRBV14 and TRBJ2-7, is as follows: EAGVTQFPSHSVIEKGQTVTLRCDPISGHDNLYWYRRVMGKEIKFLLHFVKESKQDESGMPNNRFLAERTGGTYSTLKVQPAELEDSGVYFCASSQRIAGQGSYEQYFGPGTRLTVT.

The chain uses TRBV29-1 and TRBJ1-1; a weak D match, TRBD1 (5 bases). Trimming removed 1 base at V and 4 bases at J, with 10 bases between. The CDR3 is 13 residues long. Germline assignment: CDR1 SQVTM and CDR2 ANQGSEA. The CDR3 spells CSVEAGFGTEAFF. CDR3 nucleotides: TGCAGCGTTGAAGCAGGGTTCGGCACTGAAGCTTTCTTT. Full variable domain (rest looked up from reference TRBV29-1 and TRBJ1-1): SAVISQKPSRDICQRGTSLTIQCQVDSQVTMMFWYRQQPGQSLTLIATANQGSEATYESGFVIDKFPISRPNLTFSTLTVSNMSPEDSSIYLCSVEAGFGTEAFFGQGTRLTVV.

This clone was picked up a small number of times. The sample contains more than one DNA sequence encoding this CDR3. This chain uses TRBV9 with TRBJ2-5; no reliable D call. CDR3 length: 11 residues. The V gene lost 3 bases and the J gene lost 5 bases, with 5 bases spanning the gap. CDR1 and CDR2 (germline): SGDLS, YYNGEE. Written as DNA, the CDR3 is TGTGCCAGCAGCGCCGGGGAGACCCAGTACTTC. Amino acid sequence: CASSAGETQYF.

This clone has just a few counts. This chain connects TRBV9 to TRBJ1-3; D is perhaps TRBD1 (5 bases). This CDR3 contains 14 residues. Germline V gene sequence: CDR1 SGDLS, CDR2 YYNGEE. The V end lost 5 bases, the J end lost 0 bases, and 9 bases lay between the germline ends. The CDR3 bases are TGTGCCAGCAGGGACACGAGCTCTGGAAACACCATATATTTT. Translating gives CASRDTSSGNTIYF.

The rearrangement joins TRBV19 to TRBJ1-5; no clear D gene. Germline values: CDR1 LNHDA, CDR2 SQIVND (reference sequence). V lost 6 bases and J lost 9, with 18 bases in between. The CDR3 is 14 residues long. As DNA, the CDR3 is TGTGCCAGTAGGGGCACGGAGGATCGGGGGCCCCAGCATTTT. Protein product: CASRGTEDRGPQHF.

This chain links TRBV5-1 with TRBJ2-7; no clear D. Germline assignment: CDR1 SGHRS and CDR2 YFSETQ. Trimming took off 0 bases at V and 0 bases at J, with 10 bases between the two ends. The CDR3 has 15 residues. The CDR3 bases are TGCGCCAGCAGCTTGGGATCAAGGACCTCCTACGAGCAGTACTTC. Translating it yields CASSLGSRTSYEQYF.

The CDR3 DNA reads TGCAGCGTTGCAGGCGGGAGGGCTGTGAATGAGCAGTTCTTC. Its protein is CSVAGGRAVNEQFF. This chain joins TRBV29-1 and TRBJ2-1, with 9 bases identical to TRBD2. The CDR3 is 14 amino acids. Trimming took 4 bases from V and 7 from J; bases not matched to a gene: 8. Germline values: CDR1 SQVTM, CDR2 ANQGSEA.

The chain recombines TRBV13 with TRBJ2-1; TRBD2 matches at 11 bases. V trimming: 1 base; J trimming: 4 bases; junction bases outside the gene matches: 3. This CDR3 has 16 residues. Per the germline V gene, CDR1 is PRHDT and CDR2 is FYEKMQ (reference sequence). CDR3 sequence reads: CASSLVASGRYNEQFF. The CDR3 region has the DNA TGTGCCAGCAGCTTAGTAGCTAGCGGGAGGTACAATGAGCAGTTCTTC.